The T cell receptor (beta chain) described here comes from a study of blood T cell repertoires in COVID-19. Background on the study: Both acute and convalescent COVID-19 samples were obtained from the United States, Italy and Spain. T cells, B-cell-depleted T cells, or PBMCs provided the cDNA or gDNA that served as material.

V shed 4 bases and J 6 bases; nucleotides not matched to a gene: 8. Germline assignment: CDR1 SGHNT and CDR2 YENEEA. CDR3 length: 15 amino acids. Study processing details: Nucleated cell number was recorded as an estimate derived from reference gene primer amplification. Clones were read by immunoSEQ multiplex PCR, and TCRdb kept only the in-frame ones, dropping some. V, J and clone size derive from that table, while D and trimming were established from the DNA sequence. The data hold roughly 260,000 clones, with about nine tenths observed a single time. The sample was peripheral blood. The V call is TRBV11-3, the J call TRBJ2-3; 9 bases line up with TRBD2. This clonotype originated in a man aged 55 to 69 who had recovered from COVID-19. This CDR3 is CASSSTGTSIDTQYF. In DNA form, the CDR3 reads TGTGCCAGCAGCTCCACCGGGACTAGCATCGATACGCAGTATTTT.